These T cell receptor beta chains were read from a single sample in a study of monozygotic twins with cystic fibrosis. The method was immunoSEQ multiplex PCR; TCRdb's version includes in-frame clones alone and lacks a portion of them. Among more than 12,000 clones listed, around 84% were seen once. The sample was blood. The receptors here all came from a boy younger than 18 with cystic fibrosis. CDR3s include the opening cysteine and the closing phenylalanine or tryptophan. A D gene is named only where the DNA matches it firmly.

d_gene,j_gene,len,v_gene,CDR3aa
-,TRBJ1-1,12,TRBV2,CARRRGNTEAFF
-,TRBJ1-6,13,TRBV7-9,CASSLAQNSPLHF
-,TRBJ2-2,14,TRBV19,CASSIATNTGELFF
-,TRBJ1-4,12,TRBV27,CASSRTGEKLFF
TRBD2,TRBJ2-3,14,TRBV5-6,CASGSGTYTDTQYF
TRBD1,TRBJ1-2,15,TRBV18,CASSYPDRGPYGYTF
-,TRBJ2-7,14,TRBV19,CASSPNGGLREQYF
-,TRBJ1-1,13,TRBV5-1,CASSLVGAPEAFF
-,TRBJ1-1,12,TRBV29-1,CSSQDLASEAFF
TRBD2,-,14,TRBV29-1,CSVSPGTSVYEQYF
-,TRBJ1-1,15,TRBV5-1,CASSSQGIGNTEAFF
-,TRBJ2-7,13,TRBV6-1,CASSEQGGYEQYF
-,TRBJ2-2,14,TRBV5-1,CASSWAGTTGELFF
TRBD1,TRBJ2-4,16,TRBV11-3,CASSPGTGEAKNIQYF
TRBD2,TRBJ2-2,15,TRBV30,CAWSWGLAATGELFF
-,TRBJ1-1,12,TRBV2,CASSEGRTEAFF
-,TRBJ2-7,16,TRBV2,CASRAPLKFAGYEQYF
-,TRBJ1-2,14,TRBV9,CASSVEAGTPGYTF
-,TRBJ2-5,14,TRBV7-3,CASSKGGGQETQYF
-,TRBJ1-6,13,TRBV19,CASSLKTGSPLHF
-,TRBJ2-2,15,TRBV7-2,CASSLITANTGELFF
TRBD1,TRBJ2-7,15,TRBV7-2,CASSFGQGFVYEQYF
-,TRBJ1-1,14,TRBV7-9,CASSRDRLDTEAFF
-,TRBJ1-2,14,TRBV18,CASSPGGVNYGYTF
-,TRBJ1-5,14,TRBV30,CAWTGAGSNQPQHF
TRBD1,TRBJ2-7,15,TRBV5-1,CASSDARTGSYEQYF
-,TRBJ2-7,15,TRBV5-8,CASSLPDLSSYEQYF
TRBD1,TRBJ1-1,16,TRBV30,CAWSWGHRGRRTEAFF
-,TRBJ2-1,13,TRBV10-2,CASTPGSDNEQFF
-,TRBJ2-2,15,TRBV11-2,CASSWGSMDTGELFF